Listed below are T cell receptor beta chains from one sample, sequenced in a study of shared clonotypes between healthy human individuals. Clones were sequenced by immunoSEQ multiplex PCR, and TCRdb holds only the in-frame ones, with some missing. The sample has some 2,500,000 clones; 85% to 95% are singletons. The sample taken for sequencing was naive CD4+ T cells from PBMCs. All receptors come from a man in his late teens or twenties in good health. Some clones in this sample may be carry-over from other donors' samples. CDR3s include the opening cysteine and the closing phenylalanine or tryptophan. A D gene is named only where the DNA matches it firmly. Size is omitted from some rows. Given values are once, few, many or a class for expanded clones.

cdr3_length,v_call,clone_size,d_call,j_call,cdr3_nt,cdr3_aa
17,TRBV5-3,once,TRBD2,TRBJ2-2,TGTGCCAGACGGGCATCCACTAGCGGGAGGAGAACCGGGGAGCTGTTTTTT,CARRASTSGRRTGELFF
17,TRBV28,-,TRBD1,TRBJ1-4,TGTGCCAGCAGTTCGAAGGGAATGGCAGGGGGCTTGGAAAAACTGTTTTTT,CASSSKGMAGGLEKLFF
15,TRBV5-1,once,TRBD2,TRBJ2-1,TGCGCCAGCAGCTTTCTAGCGGGAAGCTACAATGAGCAGTTCTTC,CASSFLAGSYNEQFF
16,TRBV9,-,TRBD2,TRBJ2-7,TGTGCCAGCAGCCCGGGGGCGGGCGGGAGGTCCTACGAGCAGTACTTC,CASSPGAGGRSYEQYF
15,TRBV6-6,-,TRBD2,TRBJ2-3,TGTGCCAGCAGAGGGACTAGCGGAGAGGGGGATACGCAGTATTTT,CASRGTSGEGDTQYF
17,TRBV5-1,-,TRBD1,TRBJ1-4,TGCGCCAGCAGCTTGATGGTTCAGGGGGGAACCAATGAAAAACTGTTTTTT,CASSLMVQGGTNEKLFF
17,TRBV4-3,few,TRBD2,TRBJ2-3,TGCGCCAGCAGCCCAGCGGGAGGGCCCAGAGGGACAGATACGCAGTATTTT,CASSPAGGPRGTDTQYF
15,TRBV19,-,TRBD1,TRBJ1-6,TGTGCCAGTAGTAGGGGGACAGATGATAATTCACCCCTCCACTTT,CASSRGTDDNSPLHF
15,TRBV4-1,-,-,TRBJ2-5,TGCGCCAGCAGCCAAATTGGACGGTTACAAGAGACCCAGTACTTC,CASSQIGRLQETQYF
15,TRBV6-5,-,TRBD2,TRBJ2-7,TGTGCCAGCAGCCTTCTAGCGGGAGGGCCAATCGAGCAGTACTTC,CASSLLAGGPIEQYF
16,TRBV7-3,-,-,TRBJ2-1,TGTGCCAGCAGCCCCGGGCCTCCGGGCTCCTACAATGAGCAGTTCTTC,CASSPGPPGSYNEQFF
16,TRBV28,-,TRBD2,TRBJ2-5,TGTGCCAGCAGTCGCCGACTAGCGGGAAGGTTGGAGACCCAGTACTTC,CASSRRLAGRLETQYF
14,TRBV7-9,few,-,TRBJ1-2,TGTGCCAGCAGCCCTATTCAGGGAGGCTATGGCTACACCTTC,CASSPIQGGYGYTF
10,TRBV20-1,-,-,TRBJ2-7,TGCAGTGGGGGGGCCTACGAGCAGTACTTC,CSGGAYEQYF
16,TRBV27,once,TRBD2,TRBJ2-7,TGTGCCAGCAGCCGGCTCGGGACTAGCGGATCCTACGAGCAGTACTTC,CASSRLGTSGSYEQYF
10,TRBV29-1,-,-,TRBJ2-7,TGCAGCGTTGCAGGGACCGAGCAGTACTTC,CSVAGTEQYF
14,TRBV7-9,-,-,TRBJ2-5,TGTGCCAGCAGCATCCTGACCCGCGAAGAGACCCAGTACTTC,CASSILTREETQYF
18,TRBV4-1,-,-,TRBJ1-2,TGCGCCAGCAGCCAAGAACCCAGGCTTAAGGGGATTAACTATGGCTACACCTTC,CASSQEPRLKGINYGYTF
16,TRBV4-1,-,TRBD1,TRBJ1-1,TGCGCCAGCAGCCAAGCAGGGGGCCACGTTGTCACTGAAGCTTTCTTT,CASSQAGGHVVTEAFF
14,TRBV14,-,-,TRBJ1-3,TGTGCCAGCAGCCAAGATTCAGGGAGAAACACCATATATTTT,CASSQDSGRNTIYF
11,TRBV29-1,-,-,TRBJ1-1,TGCAGCGTTCGGAGGAACACTGAAGCTTTCTTT,CSVRRNTEAFF
15,TRBV28,-,-,TRBJ2-1,TGTGCCAGCAGCAACGGGGGATCGGTTTATAATGAGCAGTTCTTC,CASSNGGSVYNEQFF
15,TRBV5-1,once,-,TRBJ2-1,TGCGCCAGCAGCCCCGGGACGGCCGGAGGCAATGAGCAGTTCTTC,CASSPGTAGGNEQFF
16,TRBV5-5,-,-,TRBJ2-3,TGTGCCAGCAGCCTGGCGTCTATGTCCCGCACAGATACGCAGTATTTT,CASSLASMSRTDTQYF
13,TRBV6-5,-,-,TRBJ2-7,TGTGCCAGCAGTTACCGCCAAGACTCCCAGAAGTACTTC,CASSYRQDSQKYF